The 27 T cell receptor beta chains below come from one sample, sequenced in a study of T cell clonality in common variable immunodeficiency. General observations from the study: Common variable immunodeficiency TCR beta sequences reportedly had fewer deletions and N-nucleotide insertions.

No antigen has been assigned to these receptors. Libraries were prepared by immunoSEQ multiplex PCR; TCRdb keeps only in-frame clonotypes and omits some of them. The repertoire consists of 25,000 to 30,000 clones, none detected only once. Sequencing used peripheral blood mononuclear cells. Receptors originate from a human donor with common variable immunodeficiency.

In its sample, this clone was seen many times. The covered CDR3 bases are TGTGCCAGCCCCGGAGAGCTAGGAGAGACC. It yields the protein CASPGELGET. The entire CDR3 reads CASPGELGETQYF. This sequence joins TRBV2 and TRBJ2-5; D gene uncertain. The read ends 3 residues before the CDR3 terminus; that terminus is restored from the germline J gene. Germline V gene data show CDR1 as SNHLY and CDR2 as FYNNEI. The CDR3 totals 13 residues. V dropped 8 bases and J dropped 4 bases, with 14 bases sitting between them.

This clone was seen at least ten times. From the germline J gene comes the end of the CDR3, since the read stops 3 residues before it. The chain links TRBV29-1 to TRBJ2-3; 9 bases agree with TRBD2. Trimming at V came to 6 bases and at J to 2 bases, leaving 3 bases not matched to a gene. Germline V gives CDR1 SQVTM, CDR2 ANQGSEA. The CDR3 is made up of 13 amino acids. The CDR3 DNA, read in part, is TGCAGCGTCCTAGCGGGAAACACAGATACG. Translated, it gives CSVLAGNTDT. The entire CDR3 sequence reads CSVLAGNTDTQYF.

This clone was found many times. The read is 3 residues too short to cover the CDR3 end, so that end is filled in from the germline J gene. The chain combines TRBV7-6 with TRBJ2-3, with D possibly TRBD2 on 6 matching bases. The CDR3 sequence is 15 residues long. Looked up from germline, CDR1 is SGHVS and CDR2 is FNYEAQ. V lost 5 bases and J 2 bases, leaving 14 bases between the germline ends. CDR3 DNA (partial): TGTGCCAGCAGCAGGAGGGGTGGCTACACAGATACG. Translated: CASSRRGGYTDT. The complete CDR3 reads CASSRRGGYTDTQYF.

Remarks on this clone: The read ends 3 residues before the CDR3 terminus; that terminus is restored from the germline J gene. The chain has TRBV19 and TRBJ2-1; the match to TRBD2 covers 10 bases. Germline-derived CDR1 and CDR2 are LNHDA and SQIVND (reference sequence). V gave up 5 bases and J gave up 9 bases; unmatched junction bases: 16. CDR3 length: 17 amino acids. The CDR3 protein is CASSDPYRLAGSAEQFF. The DNA read from the CDR3 is TGTGCCAGTAGTGACCCCTATAGACTAGCGGGTTCTGCTGAG.

This clone came up a few times. The missing CDR3 end, 3 residues past where the read stops, is filled in from the germline J gene. The chain couples TRBV7-9 to TRBJ1-2; 7 positions match TRBD1. The germline gives CDR1 SEHNR, CDR2 FQNEAQ (reference sequence). The CDR3 runs 12 residues. The covered CDR3 bases are TGTGCCAGCAGCGCAACAGGGGTCGGC. Translated: CASSATGVG. The CDR3 reads in full as CASSATGVGYTF.

Of note for this clone: The read terminates 3 residues before the CDR3 end, so the remaining end is supplied by the germline J gene. The rearrangement uses TRBV7-9 and TRBJ2-1; TRBD1 agrees at 8 bases. CDR3 size: 15 residues. Germline CDR1 SEHNR, CDR2 FQNEAQ (reference sequence). The V segment lost 4 bases and the J segment 7 bases; nucleotides outside the gene matches: 9. The CDR3 here is CASSSRGQGRNEQFF. CDR3 bases read: TGTGCCAGCAGCTCCCGTGGACAGGGTCGGAATGAG.

In this sample, this clone turned up many times. The read finishes 3 residues shy of the CDR3 end, and the germline J gene is used to complete it. The chain joins TRBV15 to TRBJ2-3, with 7 bases matching TRBD2. CDR1 and CDR2 from the germline V gene are LNHNV and YYDKDF (reference sequence). The V segment lost 2 bases and the J segment 2 bases; nucleotides outside the gene matches: 7. The length of the CDR3 is 16 residues. The CDR3 bases that were read are TGTGCCACCAGCAGAACGCTAGCGGACAACACAGATACG. This translates into CATSRTLADNTDT. In full, the CDR3 reads CATSRTLADNTDTQYF.

This clone was seen only a few times. The read ends 3 residues before the CDR3 terminus; that terminus is restored from the germline J gene. V is TRBV6-1 and J is TRBJ1-1, with D unclear. The length of the CDR3 is 14 residues. Trimming removed 2 bases from V and 0 bases from J, with 7 bases in between. Germline CDR1 and CDR2: MNHNS and SASEGT. The sequenced CDR3 bases are TGTGCCAGCAGTGAACCAGGAATGAACACTGAA. Protein: CASSEPGMNTE. The whole CDR3 region reads CASSEPGMNTEAFF.

In the case of this clone: With the read ending 3 residues before the CDR3 end, the germline J gene is used to fill in that end. This chain joins TRBV18 and TRBJ1-3; TRBD1 might be the D (5 bases). CDR3 length: 16 residues. CDR1 KGHSH and CDR2 LQKENI come from the germline V gene. Trimming removed 6 bases from V and 0 bases from J, with 15 bases in between. CDR3 protein: CASSPTADSSGNTIYF. The sequenced CDR3 bases are TGTGCCAGCTCTCCAACAGCTGACAGCTCTGGAAACACC.

This clone qualifies as medium-sized. The CDR3 end falls 3 residues outside the read, so it is completed with the germline J gene. J is TRBJ1-1 and V is TRBV5-1; no definite D call. Trimming took off 4 bases at V and 5 bases at J, with 15 bases between the two ends. CDR3 size: 14 residues. Germline loops: CDR1 SGHRS, CDR2 YFSETQ. The CDR3: CASSPDYSGTEAFF. The sequenced part of the CDR3 DNA is TGCGCCAGCAGCCCGGATTATTCGGGGACTGAA.

This clone was observed a handful of times. The read falls 3 residues short of the CDR3 end, and the missing part is taken from the germline J gene. The rearrangement joins TRBV19 to TRBJ1-6, with 8 bases matching TRBD1. After removal of 1 base from V and 6 bases from J, the junction contained 17 bases not matched to a gene. Germline loops: CDR1 LNHDA, CDR2 SQIVND (reference sequence). This CDR3 region has 20 residues. Incomplete CDR3 DNA: TGTGCCAGTAGTATAGGTACCACGGGACAGGTCGGGGGTTTTAATTCACCC. Amino acid sequence: CASSIGTTGQVGGFNSP. The entire CDR3 protein reads CASSIGTTGQVGGFNSPLHF.

The CDR3 loop reads CASSLNRDSPLHF. The DNA read from the CDR3 is TGCGCCAGCAGCCTCAATAGGGATTCACCC. The rearrangement uses TRBV5-1 and TRBJ1-6; D not certain. Coverage ceases 3 residues before the CDR3 finishes, and the germline J gene fills in the end. Deletions cut 4 bases from V and 8 bases from J, with 10 bases between. The CDR3 runs to 13 residues. Germline loops: CDR1 SGHRS, CDR2 YFSETQ.

This clone has just a few counts. The read stops 3 residues short of the end of the CDR3; the missing end is completed from the germline J gene. This chain uses TRBV2 with TRBJ2-3; 8 bases match TRBD1. The CDR3 length is 15 residues. The V segment lost 2 bases and the J segment 0 bases; nucleotides outside the gene matches: 1. Germline assignment: CDR1 SNHLY and CDR2 FYNNEI. This chain's CDR3 is CASSEQGASTDTQYF. The sequenced CDR3 bases are TGTGCCAGCAGTGAACAGGGGGCAAGCACAGATACG. The whole variable domain, filled in from reference TRBV2 and TRBJ2-3, reads EPEVTQTPSHQVTQMGQEVILRCVPISNHLYFYWYRQILGQKVEFLVSFYNNEISEKSEIFDDQFSVERPDGSNFTLKIRSTKLEDSAMYFCASSEQGASTDTQYFGPGTRLTVL.

This clone showed up many times. The read comes to an end 3 residues before the CDR3 does, leaving the germline J gene to fill in the end. V is TRBV5-1 and J is TRBJ1-1; D is uncertain. With 4 bases removed from V and 4 bases from J, the gap between germline ends came to 8 bases. Germline-derived CDR1 and CDR2 are SGHRS and YFSETQ. The CDR3 is 12 residues long. The sequenced part of the CDR3 DNA is TGCGCCAGCAGCCTTGACATCACTGAA. Protein sequence: CASSLDITE. The CDR3 reads in full as CASSLDITEAFF.

This clone was counted at least ten times. The missing CDR3 end, 3 residues past where the read stops, is filled in from the germline J gene. This chain uses TRBV29-1 with TRBJ2-5; 8 nucleotides match TRBD2. Germline assignment: CDR1 SQVTM and CDR2 ANQGSEA. This CDR3 has 15 amino acids. Trimming took 3 bases from V and 5 from J; bases not matched to a gene: 11. CDR3: CSVDRDAGGGETQYF. The sequenced CDR3 bases are TGCAGCGTTGACAGGGACGCGGGGGGCGGGGAGACC. Based on the CDR3 plus reference TRBV29-1 and TRBJ2-5, the full variable domain is SAVISQKPSRDICQRGTSLTIQCQVDSQVTMMFWYRQQPGQSLTLIATANQGSEATYESGFVIDKFPISRPNLTFSTLTVSNMSPEDSSIYLCSVDRDAGGGETQYFGPGTRLLVL.

This clone was seen at least ten times. The read halts 3 residues ahead of the CDR3 end, with the missing end drawn from the germline J gene. The J gene is TRBJ1-5, the V gene TRBV19; possibly TRBD1 for D (5 bases). V was shortened by 9 bases and J by 4 bases, with 16 bases between the two germline ends. Per the germline V gene, CDR1 is LNHDA and CDR2 is SQIVND (reference sequence). The CDR3 contains 14 residues. The CDR3 is CASHFAGVNQPQHF. The part of the CDR3 DNA that was read is TGTGCCAGCCACTTTGCGGGGGTTAATCAGCCC.

This clone was counted at least ten times. The CDR3 DNA, read in part, is TGTGCCAGCAGCCTTAGGACAGGGAGGGAGAACATT. Encoded protein: CASSLRTGRENI. The full CDR3 sequence reads CASSLRTGRENIQYF. V gene TRBV2 combines with J gene TRBJ2-4; tentatively, D is TRBD1 (8 bases). The read halts 3 residues ahead of the CDR3 end, with the missing end drawn from the germline J gene. Germline CDR1 and CDR2: SNHLY and FYNNEI. Trimming shortened V by 6 bases and J by 7 bases, and 19 bases separated the two germline ends. This CDR3 has 15 amino acids.

This clone was picked up many times. The read finishes 3 residues shy of the CDR3 end, and the germline J gene is used to complete it. V usage is TRBV4-1 and J usage is TRBJ2-1; TRBD2 is a possible D gene (5 bases). Germline V gives CDR1 MGHRA, CDR2 YSYEKL. The CDR3 runs 15 residues. Between the trimmed V and J ends, which lost 2 bases and 6 bases, there was a span of 14 bases. The covered CDR3 bases are TGCGCCAGCAGCCAACGGGGTGTCAGCGGCAATGAG. Residues: CASSQRGVSGNE. The complete CDR3 sequence is CASSQRGVSGNEQFF.

This clone was found many times. The sequence runs out 3 residues before the end of the CDR3; the remainder is reconstructed from the germline J gene. The V and J genes are TRBV2 and TRBJ2-2; the D is unclear. CDR3 length: 14 amino acids. Trimming took 6 bases from V and 0 from J, leaving 8 bases between them. Germline V CDR1 and CDR2: SNHLY, FYNNEI. This CDR3 is CASRAGTNTGELFF. The CDR3 DNA, read in part, is TGTGCCAGCAGGGCAGGCACGAACACCGGGGAG.

The CDR3 spells CASSIGQSYEQYF. The sequenced part of the CDR3 DNA is TGTGCCAGCAGTATTGGACAGAGCTACGAG. This chain connects TRBV2 to TRBJ2-7; TRBD1 is a possible D gene (6 bases). The read terminates 3 residues before the CDR3 end, so the remaining end is supplied by the germline J gene. Trimming pared 5 bases from V and 3 bases from J, leaving 11 bases between. Germline V gene sequence: CDR1 SNHLY, CDR2 FYNNEI. The CDR3 consists of 13 residues.

In this sample, this clone turned up a few times. The read is 3 residues too short to cover the CDR3 end, so that end is filled in from the germline J gene. The rearrangement uses TRBV20-1 and TRBJ2-5, with D possibly being TRBD1 (5 bases). The CDR3 length is 15 residues. V shed 1 base and J shed 2 bases, with 14 bases lying between them. The germline CDR1 and CDR2 sequences are DFQATT and SNEGSKA (reference sequence). The covered CDR3 bases are TGCAGTGCTAGAGCTCAGGGAACATTTCAAGAGACC. Translation: CSARAQGTFQET. The entire CDR3 protein is CSARAQGTFQETQYF.

The sample holds a few counts of this clone. The read ends 3 residues before the CDR3 terminus; that terminus is restored from the germline J gene. This chain links TRBV19 with TRBJ2-1; 10 nucleotides agree with TRBD2. Trimming at V came to 4 bases and at J to 4 bases, leaving 4 bases not matched to a gene. This CDR3 is 15 amino acids long. The germline V gene has CDR1 LNHDA and CDR2 SQIVND (reference sequence). The sequenced part of the CDR3 DNA is TGTGCCAGTAGTACAATAGCGGGGGGATACAATGAG. As protein: CASSTIAGGYNE. The CDR3 reads in full as CASSTIAGGYNEQFF.

For this clone: The read halts 3 residues ahead of the CDR3 end, with the missing end drawn from the germline J gene. The V and J genes are TRBV7-6 and TRBJ2-7; perhaps TRBD2 as D (5 bases). Trimming took 6 bases from V and 3 from J, leaving 21 bases between them. The CDR3 runs 16 residues. The germline gives CDR1 SGHVS, CDR2 FNYEAQ. The CDR3: CASSPEPTSVSYEQYF. The DNA read from the CDR3 is TGTGCCAGCAGTCCCGAGCCAACTAGTGTAAGCTACGAG.

This clone was detected many times. The read is 3 residues too short to cover the CDR3 end, so that end is filled in from the germline J gene. The rearrangement joins TRBV5-1 to TRBJ1-5, with D perhaps matching TRBD1 (6 bases). The V end lost 5 bases, the J end lost 6 bases, and 18 bases lay between the germline ends. This CDR3 region has 15 residues. Per germline, CDR1 SGHRS and CDR2 YFSETQ. CDR3 DNA, as far as it was read: TGCGCCAGCAGGAAATCATCAGGGGAGGGTCAGCCC. This gives the protein CASRKSSGEGQP. The complete CDR3 protein is CASRKSSGEGQPQHF.

In its sample, this clone was seen a few times. Sequence at one end of the junction differs from germline and may be a read error. The read ends 3 residues shy of where the CDR3 ends; the end is completed using the germline J gene. This rearrangement joins TRBV7-8 to TRBJ1-1; D call uncertain. CDR3 length: 13 residues. Per the germline V gene, CDR1 is SGHVS and CDR2 is FQNEAQ. CDR3 sequence: CASSLEGNTEAFF. Incomplete CDR3 DNA: TGTGCCAGCAGTTTAGAGGGGAACACTGAA.

This clone was observed many times. The CDR3 goes on 3 residues after the read ends, and that part is filled in from the germline J gene. The V gene is TRBV19, the J gene TRBJ2-1, with D possibly called TRBD1 or TRBD2 (6 bases each). This CDR3 contains 16 residues. The V gene's germline CDR1 is LNHDA and CDR2 SQIVND (reference sequence). The V end lost 8 bases, the J end lost 4 bases, and 21 bases lay between the germline ends. This chain's CDR3 is CASGEDGLQGYNEQFF. The CDR3 DNA, read in part, is TGTGCCAGTGGGGAGGACGGGCTACAGGGTTACAATGAG.

This clone was detected many times. Read coverage stops 3 residues before the CDR3 terminus; the germline J gene supplies the remainder. J is TRBJ1-5 and V is TRBV6-4; D gene ambiguous. The CDR3 sequence is 14 residues long. Germline V CDR1 and CDR2: MRHNA, SNTAGT. V was trimmed by 2 bases and J by 0 bases, leaving 5 bases between them. The CDR3 loop is CASSDGSSNQPQHF. The covered CDR3 bases are TGTGCCAGCAGTGACGGCAGTAGCAATCAGCCC.